Below, 6 T cell receptor beta chains from the same sample are listed, as sequenced in a study of blood T cell repertoires in COVID-19. Clones were sequenced by immunoSEQ multiplex PCR, and TCRdb holds only the in-frame ones, with some missing. This table holds under 250,000 clones, 86% found once. The specimen sequenced was peripheral blood. Every receptor here comes from a man older than 75 with acute or convalescent COVID-19.

This chain joins TRBV4-2 and TRBJ2-7; 8 positions match TRBD1. The CDR3 has 15 residues. Germline CDR1 reads LGHNA; CDR2 reads YNFKEQ. Trimming removed 1 base from V and 4 bases from J; junction bases left unmatched: 6. In DNA form, the CDR3 reads TGTGCCAGCAGCCAAGCTAGGGACAGGCGGTACGAGCAGTACTTC. This translates into CASSQARDRRYEQYF.

This chain connects TRBV10-3 to TRBJ1-3; no clear D. The V gene lost 4 bases and the J gene lost 0 bases, with 7 bases spanning the gap. This CDR3 spans 14 amino acids. Germline CDR1 and CDR2: ENHRY and SYGVKD. This chain's CDR3 is CAISAEFSGNTIYF. The CDR3 bases are TGTGCCATCAGTGCGGAGTTCTCTGGAAACACCATATATTTT.

The chain's CDR3 is CASSQGAGPYEQYF. CDR3 DNA: TGTGCCAGCAGCCAAGGCGCGGGCCCCTACGAGCAGTACTTC. The V and J genes are TRBV3-1 (or the pseudogene TRBV3-2) and TRBJ2-7, with D tentatively TRBD2 (5 bases). The CDR3 is made up of 14 amino acids. With 1 base removed from V and 2 bases from J, the gap between germline ends came to 9 bases. The germline CDR1 and CDR2 sequences are LGHDT and YNNKEL (reference sequence).

The gene calls are TRBV5-1 and TRBJ2-1; TRBD2 matches at 7 bases. Germline assignment: CDR1 SGHRS and CDR2 YFSETQ. V lost 0 bases to trimming and J lost 6 bases; unmatched junction nucleotides: 9. This CDR3 comprises 16 residues. Written as DNA, the CDR3 is TGCGCCAGCAGCTTGGGGGGGAGCGGGAAAGTCAATGAGCAGTTCTTC. It yields the protein CASSLGGSGKVNEQFF.

The rearrangement links TRBV19 to TRBJ1-1, with 9 bases aligning to TRBD1. The junction had 16 bases not matched to a gene; V was cut back by 3 bases and J by 5 bases. CDR3 length: 18 residues. Germline CDR1 reads LNHDA; CDR2 reads SQIVND (reference sequence). The DNA of the CDR3 is TGTGCCAGTAGTATTTTATTTGGTATGGGACAGGGCGAAACTGAAGCTTTCTTT. Translated, it gives CASSILFGMGQGETEAFF.

This clone was counted a single time. The chain combines TRBV5-1 with TRBJ1-5; D is possibly TRBD1 (5 bases). Trimming took 4 bases from V and 5 from J, leaving 13 bases between them. In germline, CDR1 is SGHRS, CDR2 YFSETQ. CDR3 size: 14 residues. The CDR3 region is CASSPGVPDQPQHF. The DNA of the CDR3 is TGCGCCAGCAGCCCGGGGGTTCCCGATCAGCCCCAGCATTTT.